Described below is a single TCR beta chain sequence and its context. No antigen is known for it. The V and J ends lost 5 bases and 3 bases respectively, with 17 bases between them. The CDR3 runs to 15 residues. MiXCR, applied by TCRdb to the 5' RACE reads, yields one record per CDR3 protein. The sample has hundreds of thousands of distinct CDR3 sequences, around 15% seen once; the top ten hold 20% to 25%. The sample comes from a study of T-cell memory formation after mild COVID-19. Study results and caveats: Clones which contracted sat mainly in CM and EM if CD4+, and in EMRA if CD8+.

The sample taken for sequencing was PBMCs or a T cell subset sorted from them (not recorded which). The sequence came from a man aged 18 to 30 who had mild COVID-19 (a few samples of this study predate the infection). Cell type and time point are not known. The rearrangement uses TRBV12-3 or TRBV12-4 and TRBJ2-7, with D possibly being TRBD1 (5 bases). The CDR3 protein is CASSPLSWGGYEQYF. The CDR3 bases are TGTGCCAGCAGTCCACTTTCTTGGGGCGGCTACGAGCAGTACTTC.